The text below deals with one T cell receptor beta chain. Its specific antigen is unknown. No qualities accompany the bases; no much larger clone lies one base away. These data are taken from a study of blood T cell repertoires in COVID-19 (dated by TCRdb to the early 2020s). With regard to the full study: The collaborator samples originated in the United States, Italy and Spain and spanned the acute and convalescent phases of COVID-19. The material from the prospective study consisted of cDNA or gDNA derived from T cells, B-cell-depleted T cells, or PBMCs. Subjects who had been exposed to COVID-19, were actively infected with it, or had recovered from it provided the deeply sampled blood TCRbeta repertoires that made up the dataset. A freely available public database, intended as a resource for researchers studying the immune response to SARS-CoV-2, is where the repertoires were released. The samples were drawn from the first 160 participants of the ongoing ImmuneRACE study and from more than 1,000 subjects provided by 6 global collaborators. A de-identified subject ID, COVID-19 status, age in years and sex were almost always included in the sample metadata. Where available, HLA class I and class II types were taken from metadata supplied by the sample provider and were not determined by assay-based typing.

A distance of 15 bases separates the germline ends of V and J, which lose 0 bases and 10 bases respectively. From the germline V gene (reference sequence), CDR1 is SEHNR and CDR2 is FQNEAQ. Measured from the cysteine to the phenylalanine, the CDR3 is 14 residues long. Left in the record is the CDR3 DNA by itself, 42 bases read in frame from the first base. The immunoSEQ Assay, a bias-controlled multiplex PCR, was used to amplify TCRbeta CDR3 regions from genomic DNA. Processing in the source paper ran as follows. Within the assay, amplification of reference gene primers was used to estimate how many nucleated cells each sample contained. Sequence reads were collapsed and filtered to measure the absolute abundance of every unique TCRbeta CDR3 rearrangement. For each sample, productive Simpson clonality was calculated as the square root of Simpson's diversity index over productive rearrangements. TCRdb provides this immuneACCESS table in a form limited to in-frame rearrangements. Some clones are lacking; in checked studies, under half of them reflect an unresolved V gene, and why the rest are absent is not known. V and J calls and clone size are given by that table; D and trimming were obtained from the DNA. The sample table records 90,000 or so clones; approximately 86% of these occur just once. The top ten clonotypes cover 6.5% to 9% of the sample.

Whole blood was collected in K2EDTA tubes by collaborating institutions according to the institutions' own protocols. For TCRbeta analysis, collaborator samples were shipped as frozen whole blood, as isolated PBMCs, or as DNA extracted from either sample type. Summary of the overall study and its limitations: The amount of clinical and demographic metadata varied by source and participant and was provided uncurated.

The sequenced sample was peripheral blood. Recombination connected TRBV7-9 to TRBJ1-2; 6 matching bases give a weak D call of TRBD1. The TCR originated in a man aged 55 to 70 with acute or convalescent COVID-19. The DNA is TGTGCCAGCAGCTTAGCCGTTACAGGGCTCCTCTACACCTTC. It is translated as CASSLAVTGLLYTF.